These 31 T cell receptor beta chains were sequenced from one sample in a study of CD8 T cells in Susac syndrome (dated by TCRdb to the late 2010s). Library generation was performed with the immunoSEQ multiplex PCR assay. RNA was extracted using the RNeasy kit, and roughly 0.5 to 1 microgram was reverse transcribed with random hexamers. TCRdb passed the public sequencing reads through fastp at Q25 and MiXCR, retaining productive beta sequences. A single entry per CDR3 protein holds the most common genes and DNA from its merged rows. The sample yields 190,000 or so distinct CDR3 sequences; roughly 96% were counted once. In total, the top ten clones hold about 0.09% of the sample. Sequences were obtained from CD4+ T cells from PBMCs. Receptors were obtained from a human donor with multiple sclerosis.

The chain links TRBV7-8 to TRBJ1-5; D gene uncertain. This CDR3 contains 14 residues. Germline V lookup: CDR1 SGHVS, CDR2 FQNEAQ. Trimming cost V 3 bases and J 3 bases, with 9 bases left between them. CDR3 protein: CASSFGVPNQPQHF. CDR3 bases: TGTGCCAGCAGCTTCGGGGTCCCCAATCAGCCCCAGCATTTT.

The CDR3 nucleotides read TGTGCCAGCAGCCAAGCCGGGAGCGGAGAGACCCAGTACTTC. Encoded protein: CASSQAGSGETQYF. The chain has TRBV3-1 and TRBJ2-5; TRBD2 is a possible D gene (6 bases). Trimming pared 1 base from V and 4 bases from J, leaving 10 bases between. This CDR3 is 14 amino acids long. Germline lookup yields CDR1 LGHDT and CDR2 YNNKEL (reference sequence).

This chain joins TRBV20-1 and TRBJ1-1, with 9 positions matching TRBD1. The CDR3 totals 13 residues. Germline V gene lookup returns CDR1 DFQATT and CDR2 SNEGSKA (reference sequence). V shed 2 bases and J 10 bases; nucleotides not matched to a gene: 8. DNA for the CDR3: TGCAGTGCTAGAAGGACAGGGGAGGTTGGAGCTTTCTTT. Translation gives CSARRTGEVGAFF.

The chain recombines TRBV4-1 with TRBJ2-1; TRBD1 matches at 8 bases. The CDR3 extends over 15 amino acids. V lost 1 base, J lost 10 bases, and 9 bases stayed unmatched. Germline CDR1 reads MGHRA; CDR2 reads YSYEKL. The CDR3 DNA reads as TGCGCCAGCAGCCAAGCGGGACAGGCCACGCACGAGCAGTTCTTC. The encoded protein is CASSQAGQATHEQFF.

The chain is built from TRBV29-1 and TRBJ2-1, with a possible D match to TRBD2 (6 bases). Germline assignment: CDR1 SQVTM and CDR2 ANQGSEA. This CDR3 region has 14 residues. V was clipped by 3 bases and J by 6 bases, with 15 bases between them. In DNA, the CDR3 is TGCAGCGTTGAGCTGAACCTGGGAGGCAATGAGCAGTTCTTC. Protein product: CSVELNLGGNEQFF.

This clonotype occurred once. V and J are TRBV27 and TRBJ2-1; possibly TRBD1 for D (6 bases). With 1 base removed from V and 14 bases from J, the gap between germline ends came to 15 bases. Germline V gene lookup returns CDR1 MNHEY and CDR2 SMNVEV (reference sequence). The CDR3 sequence is 13 residues long. DNA for the CDR3: TGTGCCAGCAGTTTATTGCGGACAGAACTGGAGTTCTTC. It yields the protein CASSLLRTELEFF.

This sequence joins TRBV29-1 and TRBJ2-5, with D possibly matching TRBD1 (5 bases). Germline V gives CDR1 SQVTM, CDR2 ANQGSEA. The CDR3 extends over 14 amino acids. Trimming left V 7 bases short and J 4 bases short, with 19 bases between. The CDR3 DNA reads as TGCAGCGCCGGGTTAAGTGGGGCCGCAGAGACCCAGTACTTC. This codes for CSAGLSGAAETQYF.

CDR3 loop: CSAAQEIYNEQFF. CDR3 DNA sequence: TGCAGTGCAGCCCAGGAGATTTACAATGAGCAGTTCTTC. The chain couples TRBV20-1 to TRBJ2-1; D not certain. Germline V gene sequence: CDR1 DFQATT, CDR2 SNEGSKA (reference sequence). The CDR3 covers 13 residues. Trimming pared 6 bases from V and 4 bases from J, leaving 13 bases between.

The chain carries TRBV12-3 or TRBV12-4 and TRBJ2-7, with D unclear. The CDR3 spans 15 residues. Trimming took 0 bases from V and 0 from J, leaving 9 bases between them. The CDR3 sequence is CASSLALYSSYEQYF. The DNA for the CDR3 is TGTGCCAGCAGTTTAGCGCTATACAGCTCCTACGAGCAGTACTTC.

The rearrangement joins TRBV20-1 to TRBJ2-2; D is unclear. V dropped 1 base and J dropped 4 bases, with 7 bases sitting between them. This CDR3 spans 13 amino acids. Germline-derived CDR1 and CDR2 are DFQATT and SNEGSKA (reference sequence). CDR3 in amino acids: CSARVPGTGELFF. DNA for the CDR3: TGCAGTGCTAGAGTCCCAGGCACCGGGGAGCTGTTTTTT.

The J gene is TRBJ2-5, the V gene TRBV20-1; TRBD2 matches 9 bases. Trimming cost V 1 base and J 5 bases; bases outside gene matches: 5. Germline CDR1 DFQATT, CDR2 SNEGSKA (reference sequence). The CDR3 sequence is 14 residues long. The CDR3 loop reads CSARGRTSVETQYF. As DNA, the CDR3 is TGCAGTGCTAGAGGAAGGACTAGCGTTGAGACCCAGTACTTC.

The rearrangement uses TRBV5-1 and TRBJ2-7; D gene ambiguous. Germline V lookup: CDR1 SGHRS, CDR2 YFSETQ. Trimming took off 2 bases at V and 0 bases at J, with 9 bases between the two ends. CDR3 size: 14 residues. CDR3 nucleotides: TGCGCCAGCAGCTTTCGGCCCACCTCCTACGAGCAGTACTTC. It specifies CASSFRPTSYEQYF.

The rearrangement joins TRBV27 to TRBJ1-2; the D is unclear. Trimming stripped 6 bases from V and 2 bases from J, with 13 bases between. The CDR3 has 14 residues. Germline CDR1 MNHEY, CDR2 SMNVEV (reference sequence). This CDR3 is CASSPRNENYGYTF. CDR3 in DNA: TGTGCCAGCAGCCCTCGGAACGAGAACTATGGCTACACCTTC.

The J gene is TRBJ1-2, the V gene TRBV7-9; 9 bases match TRBD1. J was trimmed by 8 bases and V by 7 bases; bases with no gene match: 5. The CDR3 sequence is 12 residues long. Germline values: CDR1 SEHNR, CDR2 FQNEAQ (reference sequence). The CDR3 sequence is CASNRDREGYTF. In DNA form, the CDR3 reads TGTGCCAGCAACCGGGACAGGGAAGGCTACACCTTC.

The chain couples TRBV20-1 to TRBJ2-1; no definite D call. The CDR3 loop spans 13 amino acids. V lost 0 bases to trimming and J lost 3 bases, with 6 bases between them. The germline V gene encodes CDR1 DFQATT and CDR2 SNEGSKA (reference sequence). The CDR3 region is CSARDGFYNEQFF. CDR3 in DNA: TGCAGTGCTAGAGACGGGTTCTACAATGAGCAGTTCTTC.

The J gene is TRBJ2-3, the V gene TRBV3-1; the D call may be TRBD1 or TRBD2 (5 bases each). The CDR3 totals 19 residues. Deletions cut 1 base from V and 2 bases from J, with 22 bases between. Germline CDR1 LGHDT, CDR2 YNNKEL (reference sequence). CDR3 protein: CASSQGPASEGSYTDTQYF. In DNA, the CDR3 is TGTGCCAGCAGCCAAGGTCCTGCGAGCGAGGGGTCCTACACAGATACGCAGTATTTT.

This clonotype was detected only a few times. This chain links TRBV2 with TRBJ2-5; D not resolved. Germline assignment: CDR1 SNHLY and CDR2 FYNNEI. The V end lost 4 bases, the J end lost 1 base, and 1 base lay between the germline ends. The CDR3 contains 11 residues. The CDR3 here is CASSVQETQYF. The DNA of the CDR3 is TGTGCCAGCAGTGTCCAAGAGACCCAGTACTTC.

V gene TRBV7-9 combines with J gene TRBJ1-2; D gene ambiguous. Germline assignment: CDR1 SEHNR and CDR2 FQNEAQ (reference sequence). Trimming took 3 bases from V and 4 from J, leaving 6 bases between them. The CDR3 runs to 12 residues. CDR3 nucleotides: TGTGCCAGCAGCTTCCGGGCCTATGGCTACACCTTC. Residues: CASSFRAYGYTF.

The gene calls are TRBV28 and TRBJ2-7, with 7 bases that match TRBD2. Germline V gene data show CDR1 as MDHEN and CDR2 as SYDVKM. V dropped 6 bases and J dropped 5; count of bases not matched to a gene: 7. The CDR3 consists of 13 residues. The CDR3: CASSRTRFHEQYF. CDR3 bases: TGTGCCAGCAGCAGGACTAGATTCCACGAGCAGTACTTC.

The CDR3 DNA follows: TGCGCCAGCAGCTGGGCGGGAGAAGGGTACAATGAGCAGTTCTTC. Residues: CASSWAGEGYNEQFF. The V gene is TRBV5-1, the J gene TRBJ2-1; the match to TRBD2 covers 7 bases. This CDR3 is built from 15 residues. CDR1 and CDR2 (germline): SGHRS, YFSETQ. The junction had 7 bases not matched to a gene; V was cut back by 3 bases and J by 4 bases. Filled out from reference TRBV5-1 and TRBJ2-1, the complete variable domain reads KAGVTQTPRYLIKTRGQQVTLSCSPISGHRSVSWYQQTPGQGLQFLFEYFSETQRNKGNFPGRFSGRQFSNSRSEMNVSTLELGDSALYLCASSWAGEGYNEQFFGPGTRLTVL.

This chain connects TRBV5-1 to TRBJ1-5; possibly TRBD1 for D (5 bases). Germline V gives CDR1 SGHRS, CDR2 YFSETQ. V lost 5 bases and J 7 bases, leaving 16 bases between the germline ends. The CDR3 has 14 amino acids. The CDR3 region has the DNA TGCGCCAGCAGTGCGCAGGGAGGTATACAGCCCCAGCATTTT. As protein: CASSAQGGIQPQHF.

The CDR3 reads CASSWGRSETQYF. CDR3 sequence (DNA): TGTGCCAGCAGTTGGGGACGGTCAGAGACCCAGTACTTC. The chain employs TRBV5-6 and TRBJ2-5, with D perhaps given as TRBD1 or TRBD2 (5 bases each). This CDR3 region has 13 residues. V gave up 5 bases and J gave up 4 bases, with 12 bases separating them. Per the germline V gene, CDR1 is SGHDT and CDR2 is YYEEEE.

The J gene is TRBJ2-7, the V gene TRBV6-5, with D perhaps matching TRBD1 or TRBD2 (5 bases each). CDR3 size: 15 residues. Germline V CDR1 and CDR2: MNHEY, SVGAGI. The V gene lost 6 bases and the J gene lost 2 bases, with 17 bases spanning the gap. CDR3 in amino acids: CASRKPGTGAYEQYF. The CDR3 nucleotides are TGTGCCAGCAGAAAACCCGGGACCGGGGCCTACGAGCAGTACTTC.

The rearrangement links TRBV27 to TRBJ2-3, with D uncertain. The germline CDR1 and CDR2 sequences are MNHEY and SMNVEV (reference sequence). The CDR3 totals 14 residues. V lost 0 bases, J lost 4 bases, and 8 bases lay in between. CDR3 nucleotides: TGTGCCAGCAGTTTATCCGCCTTCGCAGATACGCAGTATTTT. Protein sequence: CASSLSAFADTQYF.

V and J are TRBV7-2 and TRBJ1-5, with D uncertain. V lost 5 bases, J lost 1 base, and 12 bases lay in between. CDR1 and CDR2 (germline): SGHTA, FQGNSA. This CDR3 is built from 15 residues. CDR3 in amino acids: CASSPNVASNQPQHF. The DNA for the CDR3 is TGTGCCAGCAGCCCTAATGTAGCAAGCAATCAGCCCCAGCATTTT.

This chain uses TRBV12-3 or TRBV12-4 with TRBJ1-5; the D gene is possibly TRBD1 (5 bases). This CDR3 region has 15 residues. V was shortened by 7 bases and J by 0 bases, with 13 bases between the two germline ends. The CDR3, as DNA: TGTGCCAGCAACCTCGACAGCCCTAGCAATCAGCCCCAGCATTTT. Its translation is CASNLDSPSNQPQHF.

The J gene is TRBJ2-7, the V gene TRBV9; no definite D call. Per germline, CDR1 SGDLS and CDR2 YYNGEE. With 5 bases removed from V and 0 bases from J, the gap between germline ends came to 12 bases. The CDR3 is made up of 14 amino acids. CDR3 in DNA: TGTGCCAGCAGTAGAAGGTTTAGCTCCTACGAGCAGTACTTC. This sequence encodes CASSRRFSSYEQYF.

V and J are TRBV30 and TRBJ1-2; D ambiguous. The CDR3 has 12 amino acids. Germline V lookup: CDR1 GTSNPN, CDR2 SVGIG (reference sequence). Trimming removed 8 bases at V and 2 bases at J, with 12 bases between. The CDR3 here is CAGSARNYGYTF. In DNA, the CDR3 is TGTGCCGGATCGGCCAGGAACTATGGCTACACCTTC.

The V and J genes are TRBV20-1 and TRBJ2-5; 16 bases fit TRBD2. The V gene end was trimmed by 6 bases and the J gene end by 3 bases; junction bases not matched to a gene: 7. The CDR3 loop spans 16 amino acids. Germline V CDR1 and CDR2: DFQATT, SNEGSKA (reference sequence). The CDR3 DNA reads as TGCAGTGCGTCCGGGACTAGCGGGAGGGCCGAAGAGACCCAGTACTTC. Protein sequence: CSASGTSGRAEETQYF.

This chain uses TRBV7-3 with TRBJ2-7, with TRBD2 as a possible D gene (6 bases). Trimming took off 0 bases at V and 3 bases at J, with 15 bases between the two ends. This CDR3 comprises 16 residues. The V gene's germline CDR1 is SGHTA and CDR2 FQGTGA. In DNA form, the CDR3 reads TGTGCCAGCAGCTTAACGCGGGAAAGCTCCGACTACGAGCAGTACTTC. This translates into CASSLTRESSDYEQYF. Variable domain in full (rest from reference TRBV7-3 and TRBJ2-7): GAGVSQTPSNKVTEKGKYVELRCDPISGHTALYWYRQSLGQGPEFLIYFQGTGAADDSGLPNDRFFAVRPEGSVSTLKIQRTERGDSAVYLCASSLTRESSDYEQYFGPGTRLTVT.

This rearrangement joins TRBV30 to TRBJ1-2, with no clear D. CDR1 and CDR2 from the germline V gene are GTSNPN and SVGIG (reference sequence). The CDR3 has 14 amino acids. The ends were cut back, 0 bases at V and 2 bases at J, with 10 bases in the middle. The CDR3 nucleotides read TGTGCCTGGAGTGTAATGTCGGAAAACTATGGCTACACCTTC. Its protein product is CAWSVMSENYGYTF.